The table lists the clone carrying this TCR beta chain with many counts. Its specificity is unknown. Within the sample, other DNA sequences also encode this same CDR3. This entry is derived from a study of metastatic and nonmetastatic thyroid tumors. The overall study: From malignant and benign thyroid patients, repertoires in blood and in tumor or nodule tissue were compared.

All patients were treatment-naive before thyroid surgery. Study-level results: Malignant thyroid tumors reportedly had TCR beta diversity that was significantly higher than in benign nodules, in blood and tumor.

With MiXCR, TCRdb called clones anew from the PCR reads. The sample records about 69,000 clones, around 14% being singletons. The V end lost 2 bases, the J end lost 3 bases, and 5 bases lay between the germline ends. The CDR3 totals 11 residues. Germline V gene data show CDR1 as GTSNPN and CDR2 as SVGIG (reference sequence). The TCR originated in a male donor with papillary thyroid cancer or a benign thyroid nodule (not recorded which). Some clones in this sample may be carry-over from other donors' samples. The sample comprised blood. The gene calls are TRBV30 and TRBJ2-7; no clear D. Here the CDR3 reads CAWSSSYEQYF. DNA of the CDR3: TGTGCCTGGAGTAGCAGCTACGAGCAGTACTTC.